Listed here are 14 T cell receptor beta chains from one sample, sequenced in a study of cytomegalovirus exposure and HLA in healthy donors (dated by TCRdb to about 2017). Library construction relied on the immunoSEQ multiplex PCR assay. The table was pulled from immuneACCESS by TCRdb, which kept in-frame rearrangements only. Such tables lose some clones; where checked, under half of the loss comes from unresolved V genes, and the rest has no known cause. The sample profile shows roughly 180,000 clones; roughly 80% of them were found once. The top ten constitute less than 8.5% of the sample. The sequenced material came from PBMCs. The receptors were gathered from a man aged 18 to 35 in good health and CMV-seropositive.

The rearrangement uses TRBV4-2 and TRBJ1-1, with TRBD1 matching 11 bases. V dropped 4 bases and J dropped 2; count of bases not matched to a gene: 6. Germline V gives CDR1 LGHNA, CDR2 YNFKEQ. This CDR3 region has 16 residues. CDR3 amino acids: CASSPDRGRRNTEAFF. The CDR3 nucleotides are TGTGCCAGCAGCCCGGACAGGGGGCGAAGAAACACTGAAGCTTTCTTT.

The gene calls are TRBV27 and TRBJ1-5; 7 nucleotides line up with TRBD1. The CDR3 consists of 18 residues. Germline V gene lookup returns CDR1 MNHEY and CDR2 SMNVEV (reference sequence). The V segment lost 1 base and the J segment 2 bases; nucleotides outside the gene matches: 11. The CDR3 is CASSLFPPTGNGNQPQHF. In DNA form, the CDR3 reads TGTGCCAGCAGTTTATTTCCCCCGACAGGGAATGGCAATCAGCCCCAGCATTTT.

The CDR3 region is CASSEGGAGYNEQFF. The CDR3 DNA reads as TGTGCCAGCAGTGAAGGGGGGGCGGGCTACAATGAGCAGTTCTTC. The chain combines TRBV6-4 with TRBJ2-1; D perhaps matches TRBD2 (7 bases). The germline V gene has CDR1 MRHNA and CDR2 SNTAGT. V shed 3 bases and J shed 3 bases, with 12 bases lying between them. This CDR3 spans 15 amino acids.

V gene TRBV6-5 combines with J gene TRBJ2-7; D remains unclear. Germline-derived CDR1 and CDR2 are MNHEY and SVGAGI. CDR3 length equals 13 residues. Between the trimmed V and J ends, which lost 5 bases and 2 bases, there was a span of 10 bases. CDR3 nucleotide sequence: TGTGCCAGCAGTCCCGGGTTAACCTACGAGCAGTACTTC. Translation: CASSPGLTYEQYF.

V and J are TRBV2 and TRBJ2-7; 7 bases fit TRBD2. This CDR3 has 10 amino acids. The V gene end was trimmed by 8 bases and the J gene end by 6 bases; junction bases not matched to a gene: 1. Germline V CDR1 and CDR2: SNHLY, FYNNEI. The CDR3 DNA follows: TGTGCCAGCGGGGGGGGCGAGCAGTACTTC. This codes for CASGGGEQYF.

This clone was recorded once. V gene TRBV15 combines with J gene TRBJ2-7; 9 nucleotides match TRBD1. Unmatched junction bases numbered 11, after V lost 5 bases and J lost 6 bases. The CDR3 runs to 15 residues. From germline, CDR1 is LNHNV and CDR2 YYDKDF (reference sequence). The CDR3 DNA follows: TGTGCCACCAGCCGCGGAGGGACAGGGCGCGGCGAGCAGTACTTC. Encoded protein: CATSRGGTGRGEQYF.

The V gene is TRBV7-2, the J gene TRBJ1-1; D perhaps matches TRBD1 (5 bases). Between the trimmed V and J ends, which lost 7 bases and 7 bases, there was a span of 10 bases. The CDR3 covers 11 residues. Germline lookup yields CDR1 SGHTA and CDR2 FQGNSA. As DNA, the CDR3 is TGTGCCAGCATACGGGGGAGTGAAGCTTTCTTT. It is translated as CASIRGSEAFF.

This clone has just a few counts. The chain carries TRBV5-4 and TRBJ2-5; possible D gene TRBD2, 6 bases. The V gene's germline CDR1 is SGHNT and CDR2 YYREEE (reference sequence). The CDR3 sequence is 13 residues long. CDR3 nucleotides: TGTACCGTCGGGGGACTCAACCAAGAGACCCAGTACTTC. It translates to CTVGGLNQETQYF.

The rearrangement uses TRBV9 and TRBJ1-4; the match to TRBD1 covers 10 bases. Germline V gene lookup returns CDR1 SGDLS and CDR2 YYNGEE. After removal of 7 bases from V and 8 bases from J, the junction contained 14 bases not matched to a gene. This CDR3 spans 16 amino acids. This CDR3 reads CASALTVGQGNEKLFF. Written as DNA, the CDR3 is TGTGCCAGCGCCCTCACTGTGGGACAGGGGAACGAAAAACTGTTTTTT.

The chain combines TRBV9 with TRBJ2-3; 14 nucleotides line up with TRBD2. Germline lookup yields CDR1 SGDLS and CDR2 YYNGEE. The CDR3 has 18 residues. V was clipped by 5 bases and J by 5 bases; unmatched bases: 13. CDR3 in amino acids: CASSRAGMGLAGEDTQYF. The CDR3 bases are TGTGCCAGCAGTAGGGCCGGAATGGGACTAGCGGGAGAAGATACGCAGTATTTT.

The rearrangement uses TRBV5-1 and TRBJ2-5; D not certain. The V end lost 2 bases, the J end lost 2 bases, and 10 bases lay between the germline ends. Germline V lookup: CDR1 SGHRS, CDR2 YFSETQ. The CDR3 is made up of 14 amino acids. As DNA, the CDR3 is TGCGCCAGCAGCTTAACGACTTCACAAGAGACCCAGTACTTC. Protein: CASSLTTSQETQYF.

The gene calls are TRBV6-1 and TRBJ2-7; 9 bases are shared with TRBD2. J was trimmed by 5 bases and V by 2 bases; bases with no gene match: 16. Germline V gene lookup returns CDR1 MNHNS and CDR2 SASEGT. The CDR3 length is 18 residues. The CDR3 sequence is CASSETAGLAGTNHEQYF. The CDR3 coding sequence is TGTGCCAGCAGTGAAACCGCCGGGCTAGCGGGGACTAATCACGAGCAGTACTTC.

V usage is TRBV27 and J usage is TRBJ1-5; maybe TRBD1 (6 bases). The ends were cut back, 5 bases at V and 4 bases at J, with 15 bases in the middle. The CDR3 has 15 amino acids. Germline CDR1 reads MNHEY; CDR2 reads SMNVEV (reference sequence). The CDR3 reads CASSAQQGLNQPQHF. The CDR3 coding sequence is TGTGCCAGCAGTGCACAACAGGGCTTAAATCAGCCCCAGCATTTT.

The V gene is TRBV5-1, the J gene TRBJ2-7; 9 bases are a match to TRBD2. Germline V CDR1 and CDR2: SGHRS, YFSETQ. The CDR3 sequence is 14 residues long. Trimming took 4 bases from V and 6 from J; bases not matched to a gene: 8. DNA for the CDR3: TGCGCCAGCAGCACCGGGACTAGCAGGACCGAGCAGTACTTC. This translates into CASSTGTSRTEQYF.